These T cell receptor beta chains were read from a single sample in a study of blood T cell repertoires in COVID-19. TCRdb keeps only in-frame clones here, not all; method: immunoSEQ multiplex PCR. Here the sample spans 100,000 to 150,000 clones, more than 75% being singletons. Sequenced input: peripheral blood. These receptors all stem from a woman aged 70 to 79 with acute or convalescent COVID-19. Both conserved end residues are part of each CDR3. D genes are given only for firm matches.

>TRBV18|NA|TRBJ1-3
CASSPQASGNTIYF
TGTGCCAGCTCACCTCAGGCCTCTGGAAACACCATATATTTT
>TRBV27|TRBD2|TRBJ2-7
CASKRLAGVSYEQYF
TGTGCCAGCAAACGCCTAGCGGGGGTATCCTACGAGCAGTACTTC
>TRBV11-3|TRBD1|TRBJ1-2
CASSPRTGAYGYTF
TGTGCCAGCAGCCCTCGGACAGGGGCCTATGGCTACACCTTC
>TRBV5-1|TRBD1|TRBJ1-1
CASSLADRGDEAFF
TGCGCCAGCAGCTTGGCCGACAGGGGCGATGAAGCTTTCTTT
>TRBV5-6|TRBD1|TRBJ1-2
CASSLGTGVNYGYTF
TGTGCCAGCAGCTTGGGGACAGGGGTTAACTATGGCTACACCTTC
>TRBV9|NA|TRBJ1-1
CASSPRESRFPEAFF
TGTGCCAGCAGCCCGAGGGAATCACGCTTCCCTGAAGCTTTCTTT
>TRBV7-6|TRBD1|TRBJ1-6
CASSLGAQGGFSPLHF
TGTGCCAGCAGCCTAGGTGCTCAGGGGGGTTTTTCACCCCTCCACTTT
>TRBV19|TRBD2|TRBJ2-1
CASPPRGGAVNEQFF
TGTGCCAGTCCGCCCCGGGGGGGGGCCGTTAATGAGCAGTTCTTC
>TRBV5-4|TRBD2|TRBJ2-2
CASSSYSGRNTGELFF
TGTGCCAGCAGCTCATATAGCGGGAGGAACACCGGGGAGCTGTTTTTT
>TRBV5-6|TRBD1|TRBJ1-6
CASSHDRGNSPLHF
TGTGCCAGCAGCCACGACAGGGGGAATTCACCCCTCCACTTT
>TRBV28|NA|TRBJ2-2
CASSFRTQNTGELFF
TGTGCCAGCAGTTTCCGGACTCAGAACACCGGGGAGCTGTTTTTT
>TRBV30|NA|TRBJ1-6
CAWGVSSNSPLHF
TGTGCCTGGGGGGTGAGTAGTAATTCACCCCTCCACTTT
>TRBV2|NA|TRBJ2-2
CASSDLGRNTGELFF
TGTGCCAGCAGTGATCTTGGCCGGAACACCGGGGAGCTGTTTTTT
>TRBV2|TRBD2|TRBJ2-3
CASRALAGGLTDTQYF
TGTGCCAGCAGGGCCCTAGCGGGGGGGCTCACAGATACGCAGTATTTT